This TCR beta chain comes out of a study of shared clonotypes between healthy human individuals. This clone was picked up one time. J was trimmed by 6 bases and V by 5 bases; bases with no gene match: 9. CDR1 and CDR2 (germline): SGHTA, FQGNSA. This CDR3 region has 16 residues. Sequencing was performed with immunoSEQ multiplex PCR; in TCRdb, only in-frame clones are kept and a portion is missing. This table has about 1 million clones, around 76% appearing once. This TCR was sampled from a man younger than 35 in good health. The chain uses TRBV7-2 and TRBJ2-7; 14 nucleotides line up with TRBD2. The sample was memory CD4+ T cells sorted from blood. Stated subset: CD45RA-negative fraction. CDR3 bases: TGTGCCAGCAGCGCCCCCGGGACTAGCGGGAGAAGCGAGCAGTACTTC. It is translated as CASSAPGTSGRSEQYF. Full variable domain (rest looked up from reference TRBV7-2 and TRBJ2-7): GAGVSQSPSNKVTEKGKDVELRCDPISGHTALYWYRQSLGQGLEFLIYFQGNSAPDKSGLPSDRFSAERTGGSVSTLTIQRTQQEDSAVYLCASSAPGTSGRSEQYFGPGTRLTVT.